This T cell receptor (beta chain) derives from a study of blood T cell repertoires in COVID-19 (dated by TCRdb to about 2020). Looking at the study overall: Samples covering the acute and convalescent phases of COVID-19 were provided by collaborators in the United States, Italy and Spain. The prospective study material was composed of cDNA or gDNA derived from T cells, B-cell-depleted T cells, or PBMCs. Deeply sampled blood TCRbeta repertoires from subjects exposed to, actively infected with, or recovered from COVID-19 were included in the dataset. A freely available public database, intended as a resource for researchers studying the immune response to SARS-CoV-2, is where the repertoires were released. The samples were drawn from two sources: the first 160 participants of the ongoing ImmuneRACE study, and fewer than 1,500 subjects contributed by 6 global collaborators. Nearly every sample came with metadata listing a de-identified subject ID, COVID-19 status, age in years and sex. Where available, HLA class I and class II types were taken from metadata supplied by the sample provider and were not determined by assay-based typing. Summary of the overall study and its limitations: How much clinical and demographic metadata was included differed by source and by participant, and the metadata was provided uncurated.

V loses 1 base of germline sequence and J loses 5 bases, and the interval between the two ends is 9 bases. CDR1 MRHNA and CDR2 SNTAGT are derived from the germline V gene. Spanning cysteine to phenylalanine, the CDR3 consists of 14 amino acids. Only the CDR3 region is kept as DNA, spanning 42 bases read in frame from base 1. Regarding this clone: There is no known antigen for this receptor. One base away there is no much larger clone; base qualities are not given.

TCRbeta CDR3 regions were amplified from genomic DNA using the immunoSEQ Assay, a bias-controlled multiplex PCR. For the original study's pipeline: Within the assay, amplification of reference gene primers was used to estimate how many nucleated cells each sample contained. To quantify the absolute abundance of each unique TCRbeta CDR3 rearrangement, sequence reads were collapsed and filtered. For each sample, productive Simpson clonality was calculated by taking the square root of Simpson's diversity index across productive rearrangements. The immuneACCESS repertoire file appears here via TCRdb, limited to in-frame rearrangements. These files lack a portion of the clones; in checked studies, under half of the deficit traces to unresolved V genes, and the cause of the others is not known. V and J calls and clone size follow that table, whereas D and trimming were derived from the DNA. The sample profile shows 340,000 or so clones; around 87% of them were found once. 1% of the sample is held by the ten biggest clonotypes.

Collaborating institutions collected whole blood in K2EDTA tubes following their own protocols. For TCRbeta analysis, collaborators shipped samples in one of three forms: frozen whole blood, isolated PBMCs, or DNA extracted from either of those sample types. The sample was peripheral blood. The receptor comes from a man in his fifties with active or convalescent COVID-19. The rearrangement joined TRBV6-4 to TRBJ2-1; confidence is insufficient to name the D gene. CDR3 reads: CASSDLGGDNEQFF. At the DNA level, the sequence is TGTGCCAGCAGTGACTTAGGCGGCGACAATGAGCAGTTCTTC.